This is a list of T cell receptor beta chains from one sample in a study of CD8+ T cells in alopecia areata. Profiling relied on immunoSEQ multiplex PCR, and the TCRdb table lists in-frame clones only, not all of them. The table lists around 200,000 clones, under 60% of them singletons. This specimen consisted of CD8+ T cells sorted from blood, obtained at week 24, from a patient treated with tofacitinib. The receptors here all came from a human donor with alopecia areata. The conserved cysteine and the conserved F or W are not part of the CDR3 here. Fields, in order: J gene, V gene, CDR3 protein.

TRBJ1-2 | TRBV27 | ASSGGGFYGYT
TRBJ2-3 | TRBV30 | AWSPAITDTQY
TRBJ2-1 | TRBV20-1 | SAPGGREQF
TRBJ2-5 | TRBV11-2 | ASSLRQTGGMETQY
TRBJ1-5 | TRBV10-3 | AISDYRQPQH
TRBJ1-1 | TRBV5-6 | ASSKGPSGAF
TRBJ1-3 | TRBV5-1 | ASSPDRGLGNTIY
TRBJ1-1 | TRBV7-9 | ASSTTLGGNTEAF
TRBJ2-5 | TRBV6-6 | ASRADLTYQETQY
TRBJ2-7 | TRBV15 | ATSGTSGDYEQY
TRBJ1-5 | TRBV6-6 | ASSTGRSQH
TRBJ2-7 | TRBV5-6 | ASSPGFGGAYEQY
TRBJ2-5 | TRBV5-6 | ASSPTEGEETQY
TRBJ2-2 | TRBV30 | AWSGLLRGELF
TRBJ1-2 | TRBV30 | AWSGSAAPYGYT
TRBJ2-5 | TRBV27 | ASAYGGSMETQY
TRBJ1-2 | TRBV27 | ASRPSPGQGIGYT
TRBJ1-2 | TRBV28 | ASSPTGGWGGYT
TRBJ1-5 | TRBV5-1 | ASSLEGADQPQH
TRBJ2-3 | TRBV30 | AWSSIGGTDTQY
TRBJ2-5 | TRBV5-1 | ASSLSETQY
TRBJ2-7 | TRBV30 | AWSPKYEQY